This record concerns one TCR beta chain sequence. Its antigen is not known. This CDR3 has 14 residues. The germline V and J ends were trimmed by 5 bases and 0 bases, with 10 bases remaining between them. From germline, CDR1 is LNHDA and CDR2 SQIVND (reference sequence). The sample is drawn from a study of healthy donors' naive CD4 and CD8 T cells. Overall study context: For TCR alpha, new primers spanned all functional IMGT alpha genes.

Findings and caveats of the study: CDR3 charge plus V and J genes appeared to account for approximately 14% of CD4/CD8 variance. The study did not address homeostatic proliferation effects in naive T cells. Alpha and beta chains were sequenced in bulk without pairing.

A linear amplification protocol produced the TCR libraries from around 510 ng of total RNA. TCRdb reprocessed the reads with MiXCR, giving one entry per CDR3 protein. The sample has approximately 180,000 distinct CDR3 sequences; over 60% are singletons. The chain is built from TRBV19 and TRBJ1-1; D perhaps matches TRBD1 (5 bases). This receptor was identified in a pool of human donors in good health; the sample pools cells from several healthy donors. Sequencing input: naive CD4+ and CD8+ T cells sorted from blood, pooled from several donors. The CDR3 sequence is CASSFGTLNTEAFF. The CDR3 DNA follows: TGTGCCAGTAGTTTTGGGACTCTGAACACTGAAGCTTTCTTT.